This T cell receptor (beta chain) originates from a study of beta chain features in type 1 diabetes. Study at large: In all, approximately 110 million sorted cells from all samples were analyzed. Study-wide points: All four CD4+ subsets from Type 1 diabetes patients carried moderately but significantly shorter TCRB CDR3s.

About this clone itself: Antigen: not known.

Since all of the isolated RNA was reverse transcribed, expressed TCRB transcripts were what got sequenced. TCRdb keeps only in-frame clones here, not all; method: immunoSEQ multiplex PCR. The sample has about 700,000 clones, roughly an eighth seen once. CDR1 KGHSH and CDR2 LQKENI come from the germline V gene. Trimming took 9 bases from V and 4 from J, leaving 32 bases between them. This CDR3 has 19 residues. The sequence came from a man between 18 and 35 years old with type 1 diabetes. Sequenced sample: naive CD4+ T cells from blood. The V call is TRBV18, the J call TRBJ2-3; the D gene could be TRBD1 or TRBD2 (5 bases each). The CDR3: CASSAFSLQGQTGADTQYF. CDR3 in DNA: TGTGCCAGTTCAGCCTTCTCTCTTCAGGGCCAGACCGGGGCAGATACGCAGTATTTT.